This TCR beta chain is drawn from a study of vaccination effects on CD4 cells after COVID-19. TCRdb's copy holds only in-frame clones and misses some; the assay was immunoSEQ multiplex PCR. The sample yields about 46,000 clones, over 60% seen once. A remark on this clone: Its antigen is unknown.

Study conclusions and caveats: Infection- and vaccine-induced clones contracted markedly late after vaccination. Of the vaccine-induced clones from healthy vaccinees, merely 1 of 255 recognized common cold coronaviruses as well.

CD4+ T cells specific for antigen were expanded with viral peptide pools by the ViraFEST assay before sequencing. Following a roughly 11-day culture, CD4+ T cells were purified. The participants, recipients of two vaccine doses, got either BNT162b2 or mRNA-1273. In culture with around 9.1 IU/ml IL-2 and 9 to 10 ug/ml peptides, PBMC were grown at a few million per well. Both day 3 and day 7 saw half the medium replaced with IL-2 medium. Germline V CDR1 and CDR2: SNHLY, FYNNEI. The CDR3 length is 14 residues. V lost 9 bases, J lost 2 bases, and 16 bases lay in between. The chain uses TRBV2 and TRBJ2-5; TRBD1 might be the D (6 bases). This sequence was found in a human donor who received a COVID-19 vaccine. The material was CD4+ T cells from PBMCs cultured with HCoV-OC43 spike peptides, obtained after COVID-19 vaccination. Described subset: HCoV-OC43 spike overlapping peptide pool stimulation. The chain's CDR3 is CARLPTGPQETQYF. The CDR3 DNA sequence: TGTGCCAGACTACCAACAGGGCCTCAAGAGACCCAGTACTTC.